This record covers a single TCR beta chain. Unique molecular identifiers were incorporated when the TCRbeta library was constructed. One entry per CDR3 protein results from TCRdb running MiXCR on the PCR reads. The data show 500,000 or so distinct CDR3 sequences, 30% to 35% seen once. CDR3 length: 13 residues. Trimming shortened V by 5 bases and J by 5 bases, and 12 bases separated the two germline ends. The record originates from a study of T-cell reconstitution after alpha-beta-depleted transplantation in children. The input for sequencing was PBMCs from the stem cell graft donor, taken from the stem cell graft. The receptor's source is a human donor who donated a stem cell graft to a child with aplastic anemia. This chain links TRBV12-3 or TRBV12-4 with TRBJ2-5, with no clear D. In nucleotides, the CDR3 is TGTGCCAGCAGTAATGTAGCCGAGGAGACCCAGTACTTC. Protein: CASSNVAEETQYF.